The 3 T cell receptor beta chains listed next were all sequenced from one sample in a study of cytomegalovirus exposure and HLA in healthy donors (dated by TCRdb to about 2017). Libraries were constructed by the immunoSEQ multiplex PCR assay. A mixture of 60 forward primers for TCR Vbeta segments and 13 reverse primers for TCR Jbeta segments was used in the multiplex PCR. TCRdb limited this immuneACCESS table to in-frame rearrangements with V and J called. A share of clones is missing; checked studies link under half to unresolved V genes, and the rest is unexplained. The sample data list some 42,000 clones, and 45% to 65% of these were observed just once. The ten largest account for 12% of the sample. Sequencing was done on a sample of PBMCs. The receptors here all came from a human donor in good health.

The V and J genes are TRBV5-5 and TRBJ2-3, with D perhaps TRBD1 (5 bases). This CDR3 spans 13 amino acids. Germline CDR1 SGHKS, CDR2 YYEKEE (reference sequence). The V end was cut by 2 bases, the J end by 3 bases, with 7 bases between. CDR3 coding DNA: TGTGCCAGCAGCTTTAGGGGAACAGATACGCAGTATTTT. This gives the protein CASSFRGTDTQYF.

This clone was seen more than once but under ten times. This chain links TRBV9 with TRBJ1-2; TRBD1 is a possible D gene (5 bases). Germline loops: CDR1 SGDLS, CDR2 YYNGEE. This CDR3 has 14 residues. Trimming removed 3 bases from V and 2 bases from J, with 11 bases in between. The chain's CDR3 is CASSAIDSNYGYTF. The DNA of the CDR3 is TGTGCCAGCAGCGCCATCGACAGCAACTATGGCTACACCTTC.

In DNA, the CDR3 is TGTGCCAGCAGTTACATTCAGGGGCTGGGGAACACTGAAGCTTTCTTT. It encodes CASSYIQGLGNTEAFF. The chain couples TRBV6-6 to TRBJ1-1, with a tentative D call TRBD1 (6 bases). Per the germline V gene, CDR1 is MNHNY and CDR2 is SVGAGI (reference sequence). Trimming left V 2 bases short and J 1 base short, with 14 bases between. CDR3 size: 16 residues.